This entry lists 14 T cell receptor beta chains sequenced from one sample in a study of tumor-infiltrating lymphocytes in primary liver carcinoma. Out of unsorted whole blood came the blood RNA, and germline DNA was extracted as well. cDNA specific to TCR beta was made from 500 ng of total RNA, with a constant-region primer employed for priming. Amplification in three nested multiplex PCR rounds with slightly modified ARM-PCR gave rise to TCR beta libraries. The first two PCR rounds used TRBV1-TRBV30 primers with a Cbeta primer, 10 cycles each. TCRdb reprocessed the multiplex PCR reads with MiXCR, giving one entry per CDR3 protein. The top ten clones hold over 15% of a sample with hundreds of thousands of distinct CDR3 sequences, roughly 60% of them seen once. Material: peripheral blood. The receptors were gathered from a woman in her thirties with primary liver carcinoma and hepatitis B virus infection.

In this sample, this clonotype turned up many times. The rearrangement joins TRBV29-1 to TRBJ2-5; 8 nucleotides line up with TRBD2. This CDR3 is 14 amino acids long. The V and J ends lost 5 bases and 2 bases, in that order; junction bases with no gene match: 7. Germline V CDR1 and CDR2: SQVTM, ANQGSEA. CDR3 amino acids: CSVSRLAPQETQYF. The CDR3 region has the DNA TGCAGCGTTTCGAGACTAGCGCCTCAAGAGACCCAGTACTTC.

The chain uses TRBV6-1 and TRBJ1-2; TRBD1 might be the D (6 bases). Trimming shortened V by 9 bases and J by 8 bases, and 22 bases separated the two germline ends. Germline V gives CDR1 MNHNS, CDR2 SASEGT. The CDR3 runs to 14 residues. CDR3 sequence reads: CARHGRGFSRGYTF. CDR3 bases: TGTGCCAGACACGGCAGGGGTTTTTCGCGGGGCTACACCTTC.

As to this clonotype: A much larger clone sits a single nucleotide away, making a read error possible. This CDR3 reads CASGRSLNEQFF. For the CDR3, the DNA is TGTGCCAGCGGCCGTTCCTTGAATGAGCAGTTCTTC. J is TRBJ2-1 and V is TRBV12-3 or TRBV12-4; D gene uncertain. This CDR3 is built from 12 residues. V lost 8 bases and J lost 7, with 12 bases in between.

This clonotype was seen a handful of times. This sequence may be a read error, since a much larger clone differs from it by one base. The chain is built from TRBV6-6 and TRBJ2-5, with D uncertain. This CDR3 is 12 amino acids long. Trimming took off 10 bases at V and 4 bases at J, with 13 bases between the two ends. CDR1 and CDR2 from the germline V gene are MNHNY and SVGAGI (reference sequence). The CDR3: CANSPRGETQYF. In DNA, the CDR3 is TGTGCCAACAGCCCCCGAGGAGAGACCCAGTACTTC.

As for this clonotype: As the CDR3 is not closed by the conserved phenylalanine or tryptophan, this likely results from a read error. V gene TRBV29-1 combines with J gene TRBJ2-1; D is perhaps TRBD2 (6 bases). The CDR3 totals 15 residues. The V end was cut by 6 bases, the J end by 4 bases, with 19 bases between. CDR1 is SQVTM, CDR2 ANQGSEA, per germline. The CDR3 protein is CSVHPGGNLYNEQFL. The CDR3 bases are TGCAGCGTCCACCCTGGGGGGAACCTATACAATGAGCAGTTCTTA.

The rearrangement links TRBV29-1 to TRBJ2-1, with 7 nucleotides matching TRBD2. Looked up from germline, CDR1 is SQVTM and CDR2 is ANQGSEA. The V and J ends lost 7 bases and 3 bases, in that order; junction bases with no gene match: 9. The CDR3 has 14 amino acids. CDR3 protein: CSGRWSSGYNEQFF. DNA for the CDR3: TGCAGCGGTCGATGGTCTAGCGGCTACAATGAGCAGTTCTTC.

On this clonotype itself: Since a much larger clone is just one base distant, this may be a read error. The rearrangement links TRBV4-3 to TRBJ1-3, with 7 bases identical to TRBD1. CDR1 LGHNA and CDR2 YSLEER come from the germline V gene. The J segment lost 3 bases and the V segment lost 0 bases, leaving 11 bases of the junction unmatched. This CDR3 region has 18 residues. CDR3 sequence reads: CASSQEVSLRQGGNTIYF. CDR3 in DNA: TGCGCCAGCAGCCAAGAAGTTTCCTTACGACAGGGTGGAAACACCATATATTTT.

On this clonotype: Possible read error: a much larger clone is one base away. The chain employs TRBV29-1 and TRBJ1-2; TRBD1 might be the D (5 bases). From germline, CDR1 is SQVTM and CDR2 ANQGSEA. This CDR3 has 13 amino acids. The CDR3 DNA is TGCAACGTCAAAGAAGGGGCGCGGATGGGCTACACCTTC. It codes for CNVKEGARMGYTF. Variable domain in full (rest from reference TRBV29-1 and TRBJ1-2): SAVISQKPSRDICQRGTSLTIQCQVDSQVTMMFWYRQQPGQSLTLIATANQGSEATYESGFVIDKFPISRPNLTFSTLTVSNMSPEDSSIYLCNVKEGARMGYTFGSGTRLTVV.

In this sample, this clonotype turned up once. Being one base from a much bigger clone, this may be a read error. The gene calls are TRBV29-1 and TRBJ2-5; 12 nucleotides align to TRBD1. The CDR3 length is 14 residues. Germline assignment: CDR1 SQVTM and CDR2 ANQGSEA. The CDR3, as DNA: TGCACCTCTAGGGACAGGGGGCTCGGGGAGACCCAGTACTTC. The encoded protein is CTSRDRGLGETQYF.

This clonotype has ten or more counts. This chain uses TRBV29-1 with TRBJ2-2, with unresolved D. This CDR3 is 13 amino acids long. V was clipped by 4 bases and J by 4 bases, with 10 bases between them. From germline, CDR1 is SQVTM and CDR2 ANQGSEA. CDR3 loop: CSVAGAATGELFF. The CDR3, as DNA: TGCAGCGTTGCGGGTGCGGCCACCGGGGAGCTGTTTTTT.

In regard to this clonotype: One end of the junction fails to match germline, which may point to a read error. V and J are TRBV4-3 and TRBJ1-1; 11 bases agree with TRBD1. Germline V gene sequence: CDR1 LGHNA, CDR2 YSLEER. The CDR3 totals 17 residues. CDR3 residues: CTSSQGTGGMGSTEAFF. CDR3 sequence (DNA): TGCACCAGCAGCCAAGGGACAGGGGGTATGGGGAGCACTGAAGCTTTCTTC.

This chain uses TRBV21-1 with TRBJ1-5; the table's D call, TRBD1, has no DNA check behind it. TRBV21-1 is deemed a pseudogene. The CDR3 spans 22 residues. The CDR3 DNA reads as TGCGCCAGCAGCGGAAAAGACAGGGGGTCAGCCTTGTCGGATTCTGGCAATCAGCCCCAGCATTTT. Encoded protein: CASSGKDRGSALSDSGNQPQHF.

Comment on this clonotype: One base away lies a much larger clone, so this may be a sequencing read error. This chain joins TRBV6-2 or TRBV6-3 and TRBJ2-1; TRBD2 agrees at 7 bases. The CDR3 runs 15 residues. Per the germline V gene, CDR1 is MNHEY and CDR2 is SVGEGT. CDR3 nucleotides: TGTGCCAGCACTATTACTAGCGCGAGCCCCAATGATCAGTTCTTC. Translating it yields CASTITSASPNDQFF.

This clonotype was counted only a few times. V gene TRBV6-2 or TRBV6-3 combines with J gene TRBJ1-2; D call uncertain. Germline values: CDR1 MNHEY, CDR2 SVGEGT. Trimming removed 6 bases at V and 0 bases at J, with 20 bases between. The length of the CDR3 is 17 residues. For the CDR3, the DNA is TGTGCCAGCAGAGGCCAACTACGGGTCGAACCTAACTATGGCTACACCTTC. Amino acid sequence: CASRGQLRVEPNYGYTF.